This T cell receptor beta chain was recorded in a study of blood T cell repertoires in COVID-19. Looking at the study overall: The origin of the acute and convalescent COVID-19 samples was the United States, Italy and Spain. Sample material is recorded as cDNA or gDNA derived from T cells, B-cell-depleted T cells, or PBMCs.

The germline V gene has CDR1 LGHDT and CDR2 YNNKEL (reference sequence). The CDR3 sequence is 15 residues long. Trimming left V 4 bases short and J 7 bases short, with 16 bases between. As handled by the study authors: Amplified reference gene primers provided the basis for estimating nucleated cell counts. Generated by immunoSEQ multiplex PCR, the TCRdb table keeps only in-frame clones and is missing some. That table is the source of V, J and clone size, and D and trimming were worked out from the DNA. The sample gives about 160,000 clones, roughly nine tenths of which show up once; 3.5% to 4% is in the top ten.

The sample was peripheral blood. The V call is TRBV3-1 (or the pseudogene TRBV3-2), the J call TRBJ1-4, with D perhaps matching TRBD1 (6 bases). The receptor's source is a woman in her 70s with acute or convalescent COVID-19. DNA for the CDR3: TGTGCCAGCAGCCCGCGCGGGGGAGGGGGTGAAAAACTGTTTTTT. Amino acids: CASSPRGGGGEKLFF.